Below are 21 T cell receptor beta chains sequenced from a single sample in a study of T cells in Graves' hyperthyroidism and ophthalmopathy. It was RNA transcripts that yielded the amplified TCR beta CDR3 regions. HTBI primers were the set used in a first-round RT-PCR of the TCR CDR3. Each CDR3 protein is one row after TCRdb ran MiXCR on the multiplex PCR reads. The sample consists of about 640,000 distinct CDR3 sequences, under 25% of them appearing once. Specimen: blood. These receptors originate from a man between 25 and 39 years old with Graves' ophthalmopathy.

The table lists this clonotype with many counts. V and J are TRBV20-1 and TRBJ2-1, with TRBD2 identical over 10 bases. The CDR3 has 17 residues. Germline lookup yields CDR1 DFQATT and CDR2 SNEGSKA (reference sequence). The junction had 15 bases not matched to a gene; V was cut back by 6 bases and J by 4 bases. This chain's CDR3 is CSARGLAVLQAYNEQFF. The CDR3 DNA follows: TGCAGTGCCCGCGGACTAGCGGTACTACAGGCGTACAATGAGCAGTTCTTC.

This clonotype was detected many times. This chain links TRBV7-2 with TRBJ2-5; D gene unclear. The CDR3 runs to 16 residues. The V gene lost 1 base and the J gene lost 2 bases, with 14 bases spanning the gap. Per the germline V gene, CDR1 is SGHTA and CDR2 is FQGNSA. The CDR3 here is CASSLVGVGPQETQYF. The CDR3 DNA reads as TGTGCCAGCAGCTTAGTCGGCGTCGGACCACAAGAGACCCAGTACTTC.

This clonotype was detected only a few times. The chain couples TRBV12-3 or TRBV12-4 to TRBJ2-1; 10 positions agree with TRBD1. The CDR3 contains 15 residues. Unmatched junction bases numbered 4, after V lost 4 bases and J lost 4 bases. The CDR3 DNA reads as TGTGCCAGCAGTTCTAGGGACAGGGGATACAATGAGCAGTTCTTC. As protein: CASSSRDRGYNEQFF.

In its sample, this clonotype was seen a few times. The genes are TRBV6-1 and TRBJ1-3; no clear D. The CDR3 runs 15 residues. Deletions cut 7 bases from V and 0 bases from J, with 13 bases between. In germline, CDR1 is MNHNS, CDR2 SASEGT. The CDR3 loop is CASTPEGRSGNTIYF. The CDR3, as DNA: TGTGCCAGCACCCCCGAGGGCCGCTCTGGAAACACCATATATTTT.

There are a few counts of this clonotype. The J gene is TRBJ2-7, the V gene TRBV6-2 or TRBV6-3; D uncertain. The CDR3 has 13 amino acids. The germline CDR1 and CDR2 sequences are MNHEY and SVGEGT. V lost 0 bases and J lost 3, with 6 bases in between. CDR3 nucleotide sequence: TGTGCCAGCAGTTACTCGTTCCGCTACGAGCAGTACTTC. Translated, it gives CASSYSFRYEQYF.

There are a few counts of this clonotype. The V and J genes are TRBV28 and TRBJ1-6; possibly TRBD1 for D (5 bases). Germline loops: CDR1 MDHEN, CDR2 SYDVKM. Trimming took 3 bases from V and 9 from J, leaving 12 bases between them. The CDR3 totals 14 residues. CDR3 sequence (DNA): TGTGCCAGCAGTTTCGGCAGGGTGGCTTCACCCCTCCACTTT. This translates into CASSFGRVASPLHF.

This clonotype was observed at least ten times. V gene TRBV11-2 combines with J gene TRBJ2-3; D may be TRBD2 (6 bases). CDR1 is SGHAT, CDR2 FQNNGV, per germline. This CDR3 comprises 15 residues. Deletions cut 1 base from V and 5 bases from J, with 13 bases between. In DNA form, the CDR3 reads TGTGCCAGCAGCTTAGCTGTCCGGGGAGGAGATACGCAGTATTTT. Protein: CASSLAVRGGDTQYF.

Comment on this clonotype: A much larger clone lies one base from this, so it may be a read error. The chain employs TRBV20-1 and TRBJ2-7, with D uncertain. The CDR3 runs to 12 residues. Trimming shortened V by 8 bases and J by 3 bases, and 14 bases separated the two germline ends. The germline V gene encodes CDR1 DFQATT and CDR2 SNEGSKA (reference sequence). The CDR3 region has the DNA TGCAGTACCCTGCGGTATGACTACGAGCAGTACTTC. Amino acids: CSTLRYDYEQYF.

This clonotype has ten or more counts. This chain joins TRBV7-9 and TRBJ2-7, with D perhaps TRBD2 (5 bases). Looked up from germline, CDR1 is SEHNR and CDR2 is FQNEAQ (reference sequence). V was trimmed by 5 bases and J by 5 bases, leaving 13 bases between them. The CDR3 extends over 13 amino acids. The CDR3 nucleotides are TGTGCCAGCAGCAACCAGCGGCCGGACGAGCAGTACTTC. The encoded protein is CASSNQRPDEQYF.

This clonotype was found many times. The chain recombines TRBV30 with TRBJ1-1, with D perhaps matching TRBD1 (6 bases). Germline assignment: CDR1 GTSNPN and CDR2 SVGIG (reference sequence). V was trimmed by 0 bases and J by 8 bases, leaving 16 bases between them. This CDR3 is built from 14 residues. The CDR3 sequence is CAWSVGQGNYEAFF. The CDR3 DNA reads as TGTGCCTGGAGTGTGGGACAAGGTAACTACGAAGCTTTCTTT.

This clonotype showed up many times. The chain links TRBV20-1 to TRBJ2-5; 7 nucleotides agree with TRBD1. The CDR3 totals 12 residues. The V gene's germline CDR1 is DFQATT and CDR2 SNEGSKA (reference sequence). V trimming: 6 bases; J trimming: 2 bases; junction bases outside the gene matches: 3. The DNA for the CDR3 is TGCAGTGCGCTACAGGGGCAAGAGACCCAGTACTTC. Encoded protein: CSALQGQETQYF.

This clonotype was observed many times. The genes are TRBV6-1 and TRBJ2-7, with 7 nucleotides matching TRBD2. This CDR3 has 15 residues. The V gene end was trimmed by 6 bases and the J gene end by 2 bases; junction bases not matched to a gene: 10. Germline CDR1 MNHNS, CDR2 SASEGT. The CDR3 region is CASRTGGGRPYEQYF. Here the CDR3 DNA reads TGTGCCAGCAGAACGGGGGGAGGCCGGCCCTACGAGCAGTACTTC.

The CDR3 reads CSARRDLIHYEQYF. The DNA of the CDR3 is TGCAGTGCTAGGCGGGACTTGATACACTACGAGCAGTACTTC. The J gene is TRBJ2-7, the V gene TRBV20-1, with D maybe TRBD2 (6 bases). V shed 3 bases and J shed 3 bases, with 15 bases lying between them. Germline lookup yields CDR1 DFQATT and CDR2 SNEGSKA (reference sequence). The CDR3 spans 14 residues.

The sample holds a few counts of this clonotype. V usage is TRBV12-3 or TRBV12-4 and J usage is TRBJ2-5; D call uncertain. The CDR3 is made up of 12 amino acids. V lost 5 bases and J lost 2, with 6 bases in between. Here the CDR3 DNA reads TGTGCCAGCAGTCCCCCACAAGAGACCCAGTACTTC. This codes for CASSPPQETQYF.

This clonotype was seen at least ten times. The J gene is TRBJ2-1, the V gene TRBV20-1; TRBD1 agrees at 8 bases. Trimming at V came to 2 bases and at J to 6 bases, leaving 12 bases not matched to a gene. The CDR3 has 16 residues. Germline CDR1 and CDR2: DFQATT and SNEGSKA (reference sequence). The DNA of the CDR3 is TGCAGTGCTAGAAATCTACAGGGGGATAGACGCAATGAGCAGTTCTTC. It specifies CSARNLQGDRRNEQFF.

This clonotype was picked up many times. This chain connects TRBV2 to TRBJ2-3; D possibly corresponds to TRBD2 (6 bases). Between the trimmed V and J ends, which lost 9 bases and 0 bases, there was a span of 22 bases. CDR3 length: 17 amino acids. Germline values: CDR1 SNHLY, CDR2 FYNNEI. The CDR3: CASGLPGNPSSTDTQYF. The CDR3 coding sequence is TGTGCCAGTGGACTACCAGGAAACCCCTCGAGCACAGATACGCAGTATTTT.

Only a few counts were recorded for this clonotype. J is TRBJ2-7 and V is TRBV11-2; no clear D gene. Germline V gene data show CDR1 as SGHAT and CDR2 as FQNNGV. The CDR3 is made up of 13 amino acids. V lost 3 bases and J 3 bases, leaving 9 bases between the germline ends. The CDR3 region has the DNA TGTGCCAGCAGCTTTGGCTATGACTACGAGCAGTACTTC. Amino acid sequence: CASSFGYDYEQYF. The full variable domain, in which reference TRBV11-2 and TRBJ2-7 provide the parts outside the CDR3, is EAGVAQSPRYKIIEKRQSVAFWCNPISGHATLYWYQQILGQGPKLLIQFQNNGVVDDSQLPKDRFSAERLKGVDSTLKIQPAKLEDSAVYLCASSFGYDYEQYFGPGTRLTVT.

This clonotype has a handful of counts. The chain uses TRBV20-1 and TRBJ1-5, with 7 bases fitting TRBD1. Germline CDR1 and CDR2: DFQATT and SNEGSKA (reference sequence). The CDR3 length is 15 residues. V shed 1 base and J 5 bases; nucleotides not matched to a gene: 8. CDR3 in DNA: TGCAGTGCTAGAGGGGGGACAGCGCGAGATCAGCCCCAGCATTTT. Translating gives CSARGGTARDQPQHF.

This chain joins TRBV19 and TRBJ1-1, with a possible D match to TRBD1 (5 bases). The CDR3 runs 15 residues. Germline loops: CDR1 LNHDA, CDR2 SQIVND (reference sequence). The germline V and J ends were trimmed by 5 bases and 1 base, with 14 bases remaining between them. The CDR3 DNA reads TGTGCCAGTAGTCCTCGGACAAAAGGGAACACTGAAGCTTTCTTT. It translates to CASSPRTKGNTEAFF.

The chain is built from TRBV2 and TRBJ1-2, with 10 bases fitting TRBD1. The CDR3 totals 13 residues. Per the germline V gene, CDR1 is SNHLY and CDR2 is FYNNEI. J lost 3 bases, V lost 6 bases, and 1 base had no gene match. The CDR3 loop is CASRGTGDYGYTF. DNA of the CDR3: TGTGCCAGCAGAGGGACAGGGGACTATGGCTACACCTTC.

This chain's CDR3 is CASSRAQYATNEKLFF. The CDR3, as DNA: TGTGCCAGTAGTAGGGCACAGTATGCAACTAATGAAAAACTGTTTTTT. This chain uses TRBV19 with TRBJ1-4; D ambiguous. V lost 4 bases, J lost 0 bases, and 12 bases lay in between. This CDR3 spans 16 amino acids. CDR1 is LNHDA and CDR2 is SQIVND in the germline V gene (reference sequence).